This TCR beta chain was found in a study of spatial heterogeneity in lung cancer. Notes on the study in general: Counts of expanded alpha and beta TCRs within tumors tracked the tumor nonsynonymous mutation count. Beta chains had an estimated 13% coverage of tumor T cells, and alpha chains had around 7%.

This clonotype was seen at least ten times. The target antigen is unknown. This beta chain represents an off-target read in a library built for alpha chains; its size is of limited meaning. Individually, TCR cDNA molecules were each labelled with a unique molecular identifier. TCRdb re-called the 5' RACE reads with MiXCR, one entry per CDR3 protein. The sample shows 9,500 to 11,000 distinct CDR3 sequences, 4% to 6.5% of them seen only once. V lost 1 base, J lost 5 bases, and 14 bases lay in between. CDR1 is KGHSH, CDR2 LQKENI, per germline. This CDR3 comprises 15 residues. As for time point: sample taken at primary tumor resection. The donors were 55 to 85 patients with non-small cell lung cancer that was early-stage and untreated. Unsorted whole RNA of tumor, nontumor lung or frozen PBMC was sequenced.

This specimen consisted of lung tumor tissue, obtained at surgery. The origin of this receptor is a male donor with early-stage non-small cell lung cancer. The V call is TRBV18, the J call TRBJ1-1; no reliable D call. The CDR3 coding sequence is TGTGCCAGCTCACCACGGGATCCTAGTCTGACTGAAGCTTTCTTT. It encodes CASSPRDPSLTEAFF.